This T cell receptor beta chain derives from a study of control samples from healthy donors and cancer patients. Profiling relied on immunoSEQ multiplex PCR, and the TCRdb table lists in-frame clones only, not all of them. The sample has roughly 160,000 clones, over 90% seen once; the top ten hold 1%. The CDR3 spans 14 residues. CDR1 MNHNY and CDR2 SVGAGI come from the germline V gene (reference sequence). The V gene lost 3 bases and the J gene lost 8 bases, with 11 bases spanning the gap. Material for sequencing was blood. The chain joins TRBV6-6 to TRBJ1-6; D call uncertain. The receptor's source is a woman aged 25 to 39 in good health. The CDR3 DNA follows: TGTGCCAGCAGTTATAGTCTTCGGGATTCACCCCTCCACTTT. The encoded protein is CASSYSLRDSPLHF.